The clone carrying this T cell receptor (beta chain) has a handful of counts. These data belong to a study of beta chain features in type 1 diabetes. Whole-study context: No age, gender or cell yield differences were seen between patients and healthy donors. Taken together, all samples contributed 90 million to 140 million examined sorted cells.

Sequenced material consisted of expressed TCRB transcripts (all of the isolated RNA was reverse transcribed). The data were produced by immunoSEQ multiplex PCR, yet TCRdb's version contains in-frame clones alone and is incomplete. The sample has more than 150,000 clones; 10% to 15% are singletons. V lost 1 base and J 9 bases, leaving 7 bases between the germline ends. CDR1 and CDR2 (germline): SGHTA, FQGNSA. The length of the CDR3 is 12 residues. The genes are TRBV7-2 and TRBJ2-1; no clear D gene. The sequence derives from a woman aged 18 to 35 in good health. The sequenced sample was central memory CD4+ T cells from blood. CDR3: CASSLVGIEQFF. DNA for the CDR3: TGTGCCAGCAGCTTAGTTGGCATTGAGCAGTTCTTC.